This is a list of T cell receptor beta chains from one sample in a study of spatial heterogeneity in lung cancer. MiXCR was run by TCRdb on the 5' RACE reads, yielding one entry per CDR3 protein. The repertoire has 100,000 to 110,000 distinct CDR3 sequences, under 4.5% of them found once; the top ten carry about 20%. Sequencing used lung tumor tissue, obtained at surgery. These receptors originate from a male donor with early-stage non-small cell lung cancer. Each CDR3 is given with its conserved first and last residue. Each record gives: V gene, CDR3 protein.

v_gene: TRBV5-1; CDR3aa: CASSLPRQGMAFYNEQFF
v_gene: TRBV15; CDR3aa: CATSNLPGQGVLHQPQHF
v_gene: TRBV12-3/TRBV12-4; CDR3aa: CASSLASGRVEQYF
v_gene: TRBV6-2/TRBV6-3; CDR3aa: CASRLSGGNTGELFF
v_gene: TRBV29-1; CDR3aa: CSVVRGPGDTIYF
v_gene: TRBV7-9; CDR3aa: CASSDSVRWDEQFF
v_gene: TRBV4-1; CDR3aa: CASSQRAAYNEQFF
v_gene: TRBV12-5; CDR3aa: CASGVGLAGRYNEQFF
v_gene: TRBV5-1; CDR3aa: CASSLVRTHEQYF
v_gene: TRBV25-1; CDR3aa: CASSEWLSGLARTDTQYF
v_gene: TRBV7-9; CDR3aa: CASSLGEASGGFYNEQFF
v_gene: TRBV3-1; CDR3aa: CASSQGLATGELFF
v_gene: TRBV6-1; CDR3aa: CASSSSTLPRQYF
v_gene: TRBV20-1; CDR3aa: CSAAGTLNQPQHF
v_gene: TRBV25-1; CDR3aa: CASSAGYEQYF